This TCR beta chain appears in the sequencing data of a study of cytomegalovirus exposure and HLA in healthy donors. Study background: The 95 million to 120 million unique TCR beta sequences, from some 170 million T cells, were found by an earlier analysis.

Germline CDR1 is SGHAT and CDR2 is FQNNGV. CDR3 length equals 14 residues. V was pared by 5 bases and J by 4 bases, with 15 bases between. In regard to this clone: Antigen unknown.

Primers for the PCR totalled 60 Vbeta and 13 Jbeta. Profiled with immunoSEQ multiplex PCR; TCRdb holds only in-frame clones, not every one. Of around 100,000 clones detected, roughly 77% appear once; the ten largest clones hold approximately 10%. All the people who gave samples were healthy bone marrow donors. General study findings and limits: In vitro work confirmed that a few CMV-associated chains recognize CMV antigens.

This receptor was obtained from a woman aged 18 to 35 in good health and CMV-seropositive. The chain has TRBV11-2 and TRBJ2-7, with D maybe TRBD1 (6 bases). Sequencing was done on a sample of PBMCs. In DNA, the CDR3 is TGTGCCAGCAGCCGGAGAGGGGGAGAATACGAGCAGTACTTC. Translation gives CASSRRGGEYEQYF.